The T cell receptor (beta chain) described here comes from a study of cytomegalovirus exposure and HLA in healthy donors. Note on this clone: Its antigen is not known.

Study-level points and caveats: V segments that were indistinguishable, TRBV6-2 and TRBV6-3 among them, were omitted from analysis. Fewer N-insertions than the roughly 670-donor mean were reportedly shown by an Asian-associated ancestry cluster in a later analysis. Donors were assumed by presence/absence analyses to have roughly uniform sequencing depth. Altogether, 160 or so TCR beta chains were recorded as cytomegalovirus-associated.

The PCR made use of 60 Vbeta and 13 Jbeta primers. Sequencing used immunoSEQ multiplex PCR; TCRdb keeps in-frame clones, though not all of them. The top ten hold approximately 3.9% of the sample, which has hundreds of thousands of clones, about 78% seen once. The germline V and J ends were trimmed by 4 bases and 6 bases, with 10 bases remaining between them. The CDR3 loop spans 12 amino acids. Germline CDR1 reads SNHLY; CDR2 reads FYNNEI. Sequencing input: PBMCs. This TCR was recovered from a male donor in good health and CMV-seronegative. The chain links TRBV2 to TRBJ2-7, with a weak D call TRBD1 (5 bases). The CDR3 is CASSVRQFEQYF. The CDR3, as DNA: TGTGCCAGCAGTGTTAGACAGTTCGAGCAGTACTTC.